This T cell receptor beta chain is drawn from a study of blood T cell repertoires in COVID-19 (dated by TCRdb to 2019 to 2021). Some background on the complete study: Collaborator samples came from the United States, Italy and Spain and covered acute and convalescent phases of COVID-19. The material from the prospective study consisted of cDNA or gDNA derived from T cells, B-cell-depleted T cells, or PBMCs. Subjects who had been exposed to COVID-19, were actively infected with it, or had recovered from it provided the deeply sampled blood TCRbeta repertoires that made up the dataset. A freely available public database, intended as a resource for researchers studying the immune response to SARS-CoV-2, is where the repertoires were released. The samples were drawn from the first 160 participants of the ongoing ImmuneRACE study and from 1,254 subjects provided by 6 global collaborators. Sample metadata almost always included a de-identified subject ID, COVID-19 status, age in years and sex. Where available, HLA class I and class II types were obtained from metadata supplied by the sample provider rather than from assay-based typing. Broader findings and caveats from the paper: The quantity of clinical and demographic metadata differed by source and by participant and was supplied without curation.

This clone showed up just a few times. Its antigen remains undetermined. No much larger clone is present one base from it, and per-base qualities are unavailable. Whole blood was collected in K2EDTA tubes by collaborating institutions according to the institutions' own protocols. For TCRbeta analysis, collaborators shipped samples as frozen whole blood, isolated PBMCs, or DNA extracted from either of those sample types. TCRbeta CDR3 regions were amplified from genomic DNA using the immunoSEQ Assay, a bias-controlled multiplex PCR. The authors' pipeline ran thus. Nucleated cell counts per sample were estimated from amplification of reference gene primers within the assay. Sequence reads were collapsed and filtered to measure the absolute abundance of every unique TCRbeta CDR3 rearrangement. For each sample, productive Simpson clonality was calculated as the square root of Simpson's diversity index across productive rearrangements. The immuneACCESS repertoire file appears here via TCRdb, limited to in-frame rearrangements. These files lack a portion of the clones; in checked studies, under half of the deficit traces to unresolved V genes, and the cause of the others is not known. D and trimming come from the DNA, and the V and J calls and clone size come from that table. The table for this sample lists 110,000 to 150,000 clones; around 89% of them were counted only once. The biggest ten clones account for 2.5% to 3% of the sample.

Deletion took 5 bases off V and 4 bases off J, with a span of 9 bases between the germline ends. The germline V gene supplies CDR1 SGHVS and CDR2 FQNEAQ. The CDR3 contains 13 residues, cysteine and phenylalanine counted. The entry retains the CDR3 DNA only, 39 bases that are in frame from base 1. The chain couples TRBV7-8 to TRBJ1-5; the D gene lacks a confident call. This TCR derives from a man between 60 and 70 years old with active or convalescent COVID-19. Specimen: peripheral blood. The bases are TGTGCCAGCAGCCGCTCTGAGAATCAGCCCCAGCATTTT. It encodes CASSRSENQPQHF.